These T cell receptor beta chains were read from a single sample in a study of response to subunit inactivated influenza vaccine. Via MiXCR, TCRdb re-called the RT-PCR reads, giving one row per CDR3 protein. The sample lists about 570,000 distinct CDR3 sequences; 12% were seen once. The sequenced sample was PBMCs from blood, obtained on the day of vaccination. The source is a man aged 50 to 59 who received an inactivated influenza vaccine. CDR3s include the opening cysteine and the closing phenylalanine or tryptophan. D genes are given only for firm matches. Not all rows give a size; the values are once, few, many and, for expanded clones, a class.

j_call clone_size d_call v_call cdr3_aa cdr3_nt
TRBJ2-7 few - TRBV6-2/TRBV6-3 CASSYDLYEQYF TGTGCCAGCAGTTACGACCTCTACGAGCAGTACTTC
TRBJ2-7 - TRBD1 TRBV28 CASSAPTGRAYEQYF TGTGCCAGCAGCGCCCCGACAGGGAGAGCCTACGAGCAGTACTTC
TRBJ1-6 - TRBD1 TRBV6-5 CASSYTGTGPNSPLHF TGTGCCAGCAGTTATACCGGGACAGGCCCTAATTCACCCCTCCACTTT
TRBJ2-7 - - TRBV5-1 CASSLGDGVGEQYF TGCGCCAGCAGCTTGGGGGATGGAGTGGGCGAGCAGTACTTC
TRBJ2-7 many TRBD2 TRBV20-1 CSASSGSSYEQYF TGCAGTGCTTCTAGCGGGAGCTCCTACGAGCAGTACTTC
TRBJ2-3 - - TRBV7-2 CASSLAQGPVDTQYF TGTGCCAGCAGCTTAGCTCAGGGGCCGGTAGATACGCAGTATTTT
TRBJ2-1 few - TRBV4-3 CASSQNPGEAEQFF TGCGCCAGCAGCCAAAACCCCGGGGAGGCTGAGCAGTTCTTC
TRBJ1-5 many - TRBV29-1 CSVAAYSNQPQHF TGCAGCGTTGCAGCTTATAGCAATCAGCCCCAGCATTTT
TRBJ2-1 many TRBD2 TRBV4-3 CASSQGLAGGPEQFF TGCGCCAGCAGCCAAGGACTAGCGGGAGGGCCGGAACAGTTCTTC
TRBJ2-5 - TRBD2 TRBV7-2 CASSSWTSGTKETQYF TGTGCCAGCAGCTCCTGGACTAGCGGGACTAAAGAGACCCAGTACTTC
TRBJ2-7 few - TRBV20-1 CSARGGGSYEQYF TGCAGTGCCCGCGGAGGGGGCTCTTACGAGCAGTACTTC
TRBJ1-1 few - TRBV6-2/TRBV6-3 CASTPGRFMNTEAFF TGTGCCAGCACCCCGGGACGATTCATGAACACTGAAGCTTTCTTT
TRBJ2-6 - - TRBV9 CASSGSPRGVHSGANVLTF TGTGCCAGCAGCGGCAGTCCCAGGGGAGTCCACTCTGGGGCCAACGTCCTGACTTTC
TRBJ2-7 - TRBD1 TRBV20-1 CSALDRNTPYEQYF TGCAGTGCCCTGGACAGGAATACCCCCTACGAGCAGTACTTC
TRBJ1-2 few TRBD1 TRBV10-3 CAISELTGTNYGYTF TGTGCCATCAGTGAGCTGACAGGGACTAACTATGGCTACACCTTC
TRBJ2-1 - TRBD2 TRBV4-1 CASSQGYSGGSSNEQFF TGCGCCAGCAGCCAAGGGTATAGCGGGGGTTCATCGAATGAGCAGTTCTTC
TRBJ1-2 few TRBD1 TRBV14 CASSQGQGIYGYTF TGTGCCAGCAGCCAAGGACAGGGGATCTATGGCTACACCTTC
TRBJ2-7 many TRBD2 TRBV10-3 CAISESGTSGSYEQYF TGTGCCATCAGTGAGTCCGGGACTAGCGGGAGTTACGAGCAGTACTTC
TRBJ2-2 - - TRBV24-1 CATSDPQLRNGELFF TGTGCCACCAGTGATCCCCAATTAAGGAACGGGGAGCTGTTTTTT
TRBJ2-3 few - TRBV5-4 CASNPSGGPTDTQYF TGTGCCAGCAACCCCTCCGGGGGTCCCACAGATACGCAGTATTTT
TRBJ2-1 - - TRBV2 CASPVSYLGGVKNEQFF TGTGCCAGCCCCGTATCCTACTTGGGGGGCGTAAAGAATGAGCAGTTCTTC
TRBJ2-7 few - TRBV5-6 CASSQETYEQYF TGTGCCAGCAGCCAGGAAACCTACGAGCAGTACTTC
TRBJ2-2 many - TRBV7-9 CASSLGGGNTGELFF TGTGCCAGCAGCTTAGGAGGCGGGAACACCGGGGAGCTGTTTTTT
TRBJ1-6 - - TRBV12-3/TRBV12-4 CASRVGTTNNSPLHF TGTGCCAGCAGGGTCGGGACAACCAATAATTCACCCCTCCACTTT
TRBJ1-1 few - TRBV10-3 CALRHGLNTEAFF TGTGCCCTAAGGCACGGACTGAACACTGAAGCTTTCTTT
TRBJ2-1 few TRBD2 TRBV5-6 CASSLEGTSGGYNEQFF TGTGCCAGCAGCTTGGAGGGGACTAGCGGGGGCTACAATGAGCAGTTCTTC
TRBJ2-1 few TRBD2 TRBV29-1 CSVERIETSGSVNEQFF TGCAGCGTTGAAAGGATTGAGACTAGCGGGAGTGTCAATGAGCAGTTCTTC
TRBJ1-2 - - TRBV13 CASSLQNEDGYTF TGTGCCAGCAGCTTACAGAATGAGGATGGCTACACCTTC
TRBJ2-1 - TRBD2 TRBV6-1 CASISGFLAGGPYNEQFF TGTGCCAGCATAAGTGGGTTCTTAGCGGGGGGGCCCTACAATGAGCAGTTCTTC
TRBJ2-1 few - TRBV5-1 CASSLGLASSRGYNEQFF TGCGCCAGCAGCTTGGGGCTAGCGAGTTCCAGGGGGTACAATGAGCAGTTCTTC
TRBJ2-1 - - TRBV21-1 CASSKMVGQGYNEQFF TGTGCCAGCAGCAAAATGGTGGGGCAGGGCTACAATGAGCAGTTCTTC
TRBJ1-4 - - TRBV12-3/TRBV12-4 CASSLMGVNEKLFF TGTGCCAGCAGTTTAATGGGGGTTAATGAAAAACTGTTTTTT
TRBJ2-2 few TRBD2 TRBV7-9 CASSLAGTSGRPGELFF TGTGCCAGCAGCTTAGCAGGGACTAGCGGGCGACCCGGGGAGCTGTTTTTT